This TCR beta chain was recovered during a study of patients and donors after allogeneic stem cell transplantation (dated by TCRdb to 2019 to 2021). The table lists this clonotype with a few counts. What this receptor recognizes is not known. Base quality data are lacking; no much larger clone is found one base away. Library construction relied on RT-PCR. TCRdb names NextSeq 550 as the instrument used. TCRdb applied fastp at Q25 and MiXCR to the public reads, then kept only in-frame beta chains. Rows are combined by CDR3 protein, so each entry shows the most common genes and DNA. The sample table contains some 87,000 distinct CDR3 sequences; only one count was recorded for about 44% of them. The ten most abundant clones make up roughly 64% of the sample. The V and J ends are trimmed by 4 bases and 2 bases, leaving 8 bases between them. From the cysteine through the phenylalanine, the CDR3 covers 14 amino acids. Only CDR3 DNA remains: 42 bases, in frame from the first base. CDR1 is given as MGHDK and CDR2 as SYGVNS, both from the germline V gene.

The receptor chain draws on TRBV25-1 and TRBJ2-2, with the identity of the D gene unclear. This receptor was taken from a human donor who was either an allogeneic HSCT recipient or a stem cell or donor lymphocyte infusion donor (not recorded which). It is not recorded whose cells these are; they may come from a transplant donor. Sequenced: blood, either unsorted or a sorted T cell fraction (not recorded which). CDR3 sequence: CASSARSNTGELFF. The DNA reads as follows: TGTGCCAGCAGTGCTCGGAGTAACACCGGGGAGCTGTTTTTT.